A selection of T cell receptor beta chains follows, all from one sample in a study of T cells in Graves' hyperthyroidism and ophthalmopathy. TCRdb processed the multiplex PCR reads anew with MiXCR; each CDR3 protein has one entry. The top ten clones hold approximately 15% of a sample with about 720,000 distinct CDR3 sequences, around 20% of them seen once. The sequenced sample consisted of blood. Every receptor here comes from a woman aged 50 to 65 with Graves' hyperthyroidism that later progressed to Graves' ophthalmopathy. Each CDR3 is given with its conserved first and last residue. Only part of the rows carry a size: once, few, many, or a class if the clone is expanded.

J	V	size	CDR3
TRBJ1-1	TRBV11-2	-	CASSHPPGTGHTEAFF
TRBJ2-1	TRBV2	many	CASSERGVTYNEQFF
TRBJ2-2	TRBV20-1	few	CSASEAGDGELFF
TRBJ1-6	TRBV3-1	-	CASSQGTGRSYNSPLHF
TRBJ1-1	TRBV19	few	CASSDPGFHTEAFF
TRBJ1-2	TRBV20-1	-	CSAEQQGSARDTIRGYGYTF
TRBJ1-1	TRBV19	-	CASRGGYGANTEAFF
TRBJ2-7	TRBV12-3/TRBV12-4	many	CASSLGPFPSYEQYF
TRBJ1-2	TRBV9	-	CASSVVTGGAGYTF
TRBJ2-7	TRBV27	-	CASSLSSSGTYEQYF
TRBJ2-2	TRBV20-1	many	CSARTPGDTGELFF
TRBJ1-4	TRBV5-6	few	CASSTGRYNEKLFF
TRBJ2-3	TRBV3-1	many	CASSRGTASTDTQYF
TRBJ2-2	TRBV5-1	-	CASSQQGASNTGELFF
TRBJ2-3	TRBV11-1	-	CASSRKSTGGNTDTQYF
TRBJ1-4	TRBV12-3/TRBV12-4	many	CASSRSLPGEKLFF
TRBJ1-1	TRBV11-2	many	CASRQAFRTAQEAFF
TRBJ2-7	TRBV9	-	CASSVDSQPRGEKDYEQYF
TRBJ1-6	TRBV11-2	many	CASSFPYSPLHF
TRBJ2-1	TRBV11-2	-	CASSYRGGAYNEQFF
TRBJ1-1	TRBV2	many	CAGQEAWRNTEAFF
TRBJ2-3	TRBV2	many	CASRGRGTDTQYF
TRBJ2-1	TRBV9	few	CASSVAGTGVLDEQFF
TRBJ2-1	TRBV7-7	few	CASSARGLAGIDEQFF
TRBJ2-5	TRBV7-2	few	CASSLISRLGGGETQYF
TRBJ2-7	TRBV28	-	CASSLFAGPAYEQYF